Described below is a single T cell receptor beta chain sequence and its context. Every patient relapsed after autologous stem cell transplantation, and brentuximab vedotin exposure varied. Complete response, partial response or progressive disease were the best responses. CDR3 length: 18 amino acids. After removal of 3 bases from V and 8 bases from J, the junction contained 15 bases not matched to a gene. CDR1 KGHSH and CDR2 LQKENI come from the germline V gene. These data originate in a study of PD-1 blockade in classical Hodgkin lymphoma. Data came from immunoSEQ multiplex PCR; TCRdb stores just in-frame clones and leaves some out. The table has roughly 70,000 clones, about 64% seen once; the top ten hold approximately 9.1%.

This chain links TRBV18 with TRBJ1-5; 11 bases are shared with TRBD1. This clonotype originated in a human donor with classical Hodgkin lymphoma. Material: peripheral blood mononuclear cells (PBMCs), obtained before the second cycle of nivolumab. CDR3 coding DNA: TGTGCCAGCTCACCCCCCGTGGGACAGGGGGTGTCTGGAAAGCCCCAGCATTTT. This translates into CASSPPVGQGVSGKPQHF.